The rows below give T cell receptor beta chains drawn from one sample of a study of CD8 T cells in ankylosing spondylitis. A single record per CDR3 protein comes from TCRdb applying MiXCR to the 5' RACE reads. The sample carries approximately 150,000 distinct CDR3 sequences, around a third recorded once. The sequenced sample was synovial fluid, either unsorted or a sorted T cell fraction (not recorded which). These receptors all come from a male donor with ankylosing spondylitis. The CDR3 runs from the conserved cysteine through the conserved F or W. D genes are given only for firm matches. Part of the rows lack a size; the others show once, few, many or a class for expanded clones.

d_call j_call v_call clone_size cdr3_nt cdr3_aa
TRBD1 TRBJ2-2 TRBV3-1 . TGTGCCAGCTGTGCACAGGGGAAGGCCGGGGAGCTGTTTTTT CASCAQGKAGELFF
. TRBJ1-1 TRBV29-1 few TGCAGCGTGGCTCCAAGGGGGACTGAAGCTTTCTTT CSVAPRGTEAFF
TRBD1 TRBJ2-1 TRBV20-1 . TGCAGTGCCAGTACCGGGACAGGGTCCTACAATGAGCAGTTCTTC CSASTGTGSYNEQFF
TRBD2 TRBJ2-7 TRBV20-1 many TGCAGTGCCCTCCTACTAGCGGGAGGGCGCGAGCAGTACTTC CSALLLAGGREQYF
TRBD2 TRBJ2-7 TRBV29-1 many TGCAGCGTTGCGGGCGGGAGCGAGCAGTACTTC CSVAGGSEQYF
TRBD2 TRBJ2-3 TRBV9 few TGTGCCAGCAGCATAACTAGCGGATTAACAGATACGCAGTATTTT CASSITSGLTDTQYF
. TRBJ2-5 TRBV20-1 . TGCAGTGCTAGCCTCCCGGGACTTAAACAAGAGACCCAGTACTTC CSASLPGLKQETQYF
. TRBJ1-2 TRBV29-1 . TGCAGCGGCTACAGGGATCCCTATGGCTACACCTTC CSGYRDPYGYTF
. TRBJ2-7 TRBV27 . TGTGCCAGCAGCACAAAGATCGGTTACGAGCAGTACTTC CASSTKIGYEQYF
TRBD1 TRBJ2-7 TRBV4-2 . TGTGCCAGCACCCGAGACAGGGGACCAAACTCCTACGAGCAGTACTTC CASTRDRGPNSYEQYF
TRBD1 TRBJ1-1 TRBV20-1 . TGCAGTGCTCCTTATATTGACAGGGACACTGAAGCTTTCTTT CSAPYIDRDTEAFF
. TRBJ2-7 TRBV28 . TGTGCCAGCAGTTCGCCCGGGGGTCCGGGGTCGTACGAGCAGTACTTC CASSSPGGPGSYEQYF
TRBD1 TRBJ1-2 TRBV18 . TGTGCCAGCTCCGTAGACAGGGGCAAGTATGGCTACACCTTC CASSVDRGKYGYTF
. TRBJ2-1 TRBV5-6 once TGTGCCAGCAGCTTGTTCTTGGCAGAGCAGTTCTTC CASSLFLAEQFF
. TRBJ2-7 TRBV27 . TGTGCCAGCAGTTCCCCGGACAAAGTTTACGAGCAGTACTTC CASSSPDKVYEQYF
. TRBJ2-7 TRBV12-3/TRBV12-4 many TGTGCCAGCAGTTTACACTCCTACGAGCAGTACTTC CASSLHSYEQYF
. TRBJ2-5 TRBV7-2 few TGTGCCAGCAGCTTTGATGGTATGGAGACCCAGTACTTC CASSFDGMETQYF
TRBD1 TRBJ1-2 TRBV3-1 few TGTGCCAGCAGCCAAGGGACAGGGGGCGGCTACACCTTC CASSQGTGGGYTF
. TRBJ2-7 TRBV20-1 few TGCAGTGCTAGACGCAGCTACGAGCAGTACTTC CSARRSYEQYF
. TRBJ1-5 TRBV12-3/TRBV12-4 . TGTGCCAGCAGTTTAGTGGGACCGACAAGCAATCAGCCCCAGCATTTT CASSLVGPTSNQPQHF
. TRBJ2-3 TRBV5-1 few TGCGCCAGCAGCTTGGCCCCGGGGGATGGCACAGATACGCAGTATTTT CASSLAPGDGTDTQYF
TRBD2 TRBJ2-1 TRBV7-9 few TGTGCCAGCAGCTTAAACCCCGTGGTAGCGGGAATGAATGAGCAGTTCTTC CASSLNPVVAGMNEQFF
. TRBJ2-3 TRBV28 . TGTGCCAGCAGTTTCGGGGCGCAGTATTTT CASSFGAQYF
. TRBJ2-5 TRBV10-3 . TGTGCCCTTTCAAGTCGGGCAGAAGAGACCCAGTACTTC CALSSRAEETQYF
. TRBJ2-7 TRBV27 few TGTGCCAGTAGGAGGGAGGTGAGCTCCTACGAGCAGTACTTC CASRREVSSYEQYF
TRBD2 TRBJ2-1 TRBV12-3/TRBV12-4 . TGTGCCAGTAATTCGATAGCGGGACTGAGCAATGAGCAGTTCTTC CASNSIAGLSNEQFF
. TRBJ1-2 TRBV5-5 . TGTGCCAGCAGCTTAAGTGCAGCGGTCCCTGGCTACACCTTC CASSLSAAVPGYTF
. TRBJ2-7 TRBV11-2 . TGTGCCAGCAGCTTAGATTCTTGGGACGAGCAGTACTTC CASSLDSWDEQYF
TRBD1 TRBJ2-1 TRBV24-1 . TGTGCCACCAGTGGCCGGACAGGGGACAAGAATGAGCAGTTCTTC CATSGRTGDKNEQFF
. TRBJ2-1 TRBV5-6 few TGTGCCAGCAGCTTCTTCGGAGGACAAGATGTTAGGGATGAGCAGTTCTTC CASSFFGGQDVRDEQFF
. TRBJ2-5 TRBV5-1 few TGCGCCAGCAGCCCCAGCAGCGGAGAGACCCAGTACTTC CASSPSSGETQYF
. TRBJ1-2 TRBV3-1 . TGTGCCAGCAGCCAAGATCGGTTCAGTCCTAACTATGGCTACACCTTC CASSQDRFSPNYGYTF
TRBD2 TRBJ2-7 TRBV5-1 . TGCGCCAGCAGAAGGTGGACTACTAGCGGACAGAGCTCCTACGAGCAGTACTTC CASRRWTTSGQSSYEQYF
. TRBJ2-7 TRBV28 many TGTGCCAGCACTCCCCCTATCGGGACGGGAACCTACGAGCAGTACTTC CASTPPIGTGTYEQYF
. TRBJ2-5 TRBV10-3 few TGTGCCATCAGTGAGTCGATTGGTCCCGGGGATCAAGAGACCCAGTACTTC CAISESIGPGDQETQYF
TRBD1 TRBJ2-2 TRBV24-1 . TGTGCCACCAGTGATTTTTGGGACAGGGGCTCCGGGGAGCTGTTTTTT CATSDFWDRGSGELFF
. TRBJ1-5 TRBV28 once TGTGCCAGCAACCATGGGGGGGGACATCAGCCCCAGCATTTT CASNHGGGHQPQHF
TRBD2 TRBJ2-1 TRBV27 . TGTGCCAGCAGTTTACAACTAGCGGGAGGCGGTGAGCAGTTCTTC CASSLQLAGGGEQFF
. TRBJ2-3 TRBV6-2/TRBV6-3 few TGTGCCAGCAGGGGGACCCTTATTAGCACAGATACGCAGTATTTT CASRGTLISTDTQYF
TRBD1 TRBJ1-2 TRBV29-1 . TGCAGCGTTGCCCCACAGACAGGGCCCTATGGCTACACCTTC CSVAPQTGPYGYTF
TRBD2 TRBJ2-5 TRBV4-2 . TGTGCCAGCAGCCGGACTAGCGGGGGGCCGAGGACCCAGTACTTC CASSRTSGGPRTQYF
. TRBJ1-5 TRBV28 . TGTGCCAGCAAAGTCGCCGGGCCCAGCAATCAGCCCCAGCATTTT CASKVAGPSNQPQHF
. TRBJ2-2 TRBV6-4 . TGTGCCAGCAGTGACAGGTCCGCCGGGGAGCTGTTTTTT CASSDRSAGELFF
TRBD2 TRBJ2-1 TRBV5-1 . TGCGCCAGCAGCAAACCGGGACTAGCGGGAGGGGACGATTACAATGAGCAGTTCTTC CASSKPGLAGGDDYNEQFF
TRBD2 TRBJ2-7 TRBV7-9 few TGTGCCAGCAAGCCGACTAGCGGGAGCGGCGAGCAGTACTTC CASKPTSGSGEQYF
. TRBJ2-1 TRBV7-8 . TGTGCCAGCAGCTTAGCCGACTTCAAGCAGTTCTTC CASSLADFKQFF
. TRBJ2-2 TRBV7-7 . TGTGCCAGCAGCCCTCGCTATGGGGGAGTGGGTTCTAACACCGGGGAGCTGTTTTTT CASSPRYGGVGSNTGELFF
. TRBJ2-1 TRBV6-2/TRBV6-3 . TGTGCCAGCAGTTCCCCTCGCTGGGGGCAGGGCAATAAGCAGTTCTTC CASSSPRWGQGNKQFF
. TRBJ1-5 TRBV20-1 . TGCAGTGCTAGGGGTTTGGAGGGGGGCAATCAGCCCCAGCATTTT CSARGLEGGNQPQHF
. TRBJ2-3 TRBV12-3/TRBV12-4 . TGTGCCAGCACCCCTTCGCTTCTAGATACGCAGTATTTT CASTPSLLDTQYF
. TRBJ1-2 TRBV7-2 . TGTGCCAGCAGCTCAGGGGCAGCCTATGGCTACACCTTC CASSSGAAYGYTF
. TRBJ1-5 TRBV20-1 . TGCAGTGCTAAAGAAGAAGGGACCGGCAATCAGCCCCAGCATTTT CSAKEEGTGNQPQHF
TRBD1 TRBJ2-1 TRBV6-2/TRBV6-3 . TGTGCCAGCAGTCGCCGGGACAGGGTTTACAATGAGCAGTTCTTC CASSRRDRVYNEQFF
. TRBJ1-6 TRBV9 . TGTGCCAGCAGCCCCCGACAGGATATTCATTCACCCCTCCACTTT CASSPRQDIHSPLHF
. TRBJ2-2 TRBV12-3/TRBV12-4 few TGTGCCAGCAGTTTTTTCCTAGCGTGGGGCGGGGAGCTGTTTTTT CASSFFLAWGGELFF
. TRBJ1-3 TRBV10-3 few TGTGCCATCAGTGATGCGATCTCTGGAAACACCATATATTTT CAISDAISGNTIYF